These 10 T cell receptor beta chains were sequenced from one sample in a study of blood T cell repertoires in COVID-19. Some clones are missing from TCRdb's copy, which holds only in-frame ones; the method was immunoSEQ multiplex PCR. The sample records a few hundred thousand clones, around 84% being singletons. Sequenced: PBMCs or T cells enriched from blood (not recorded which). Source of these receptors: a woman between 18 and 29 years old who had recovered from COVID-19.

The chain employs TRBV27 and TRBJ2-7; tentatively, D is TRBD1 (6 bases). Deletions cut 1 base from V and 4 bases from J, with 14 bases between. Germline CDR1 is MNHEY and CDR2 is SMNVEV (reference sequence). The CDR3 covers 15 residues. CDR3: CASSLFQGPEYEQYF. CDR3 nucleotides: TGTGCCAGCAGTTTATTCCAGGGGCCTGAGTACGAGCAGTACTTC.

The chain combines TRBV30 with TRBJ1-5; D ambiguous. The V gene's germline CDR1 is GTSNPN and CDR2 SVGIG (reference sequence). This CDR3 contains 16 residues. The V end was cut by 0 bases, the J end by 3 bases, with 15 bases between. CDR3 region: CAWSVNPIGNNQPQHF. CDR3 in DNA: TGTGCCTGGAGTGTAAATCCTATCGGTAACAATCAGCCCCAGCATTTT.

The chain couples TRBV2 to TRBJ2-3, with D perhaps TRBD2 (5 bases). Germline V gives CDR1 SNHLY, CDR2 FYNNEI. There are 15 residues in the CDR3. Trimming cost V 7 bases and J 4 bases, with 18 bases left between them. The CDR3 region is CASTPTRTGPDTQYF. The CDR3 coding sequence is TGTGCCAGCACCCCCACTAGGACGGGTCCAGATACGCAGTATTTT. Variable domain in full (rest from reference TRBV2 and TRBJ2-3): EPEVTQTPSHQVTQMGQEVILRCVPISNHLYFYWYRQILGQKVEFLVSFYNNEISEKSEIFDDQFSVERPDGSNFTLKIRSTKLEDSAMYFCASTPTRTGPDTQYFGPGTRLTVL.

The chain links TRBV28 to TRBJ1-5; 9 bases are a match to TRBD1. V trimming: 6 bases; J trimming: 5 bases; junction bases outside the gene matches: 8. The CDR3 contains 15 residues. Germline V gene lookup returns CDR1 MDHEN and CDR2 SYDVKM. The CDR3, as DNA: TGTGCCAGCAGCCCCGGGACAGGGCTTTATCAGCCCCAGCATTTT. Translated, it gives CASSPGTGLYQPQHF.

The CDR3 loop is CASRSEIQFF. The CDR3 nucleotides read TGTGCCAGCAGGTCGGAGATCCAGTTCTTC. The V call is TRBV2, the J call TRBJ2-1; D is ambiguous. This CDR3 contains 10 residues. Trimming took 6 bases from V and 13 from J, leaving 10 bases between them. The V gene's germline CDR1 is SNHLY and CDR2 FYNNEI. The entire variable domain, with the rest obtained from reference TRBV2 and TRBJ2-1, is as follows: EPEVTQTPSHQVTQMGQEVILRCVPISNHLYFYWYRQILGQKVEFLVSFYNNEISEKSEIFDDQFSVERPDGSNFTLKIRSTKLEDSAMYFCASRSEIQFFGPGTRLTVL.

This clone is a singleton in its sample. The genes are TRBV6-1 and TRBJ2-1; 7 bases match TRBD1. CDR3 length: 16 amino acids. J gave up 3 bases and V 3 bases, and 8 bases lay outside the gene matches. Looked up from germline, CDR1 is MNHNS and CDR2 is SASEGT. CDR3 nucleotide sequence: TGTGCCAGCAGTGACCTAACAGGGGTGGGCTACAATGAGCAGTTCTTC. It codes for CASSDLTGVGYNEQFF.

V gene TRBV27 combines with J gene TRBJ1-1; 7 positions agree with TRBD1. The CDR3 sequence is 17 residues long. The V and J ends lost 4 bases and 0 bases, in that order; junction bases with no gene match: 11. Germline CDR1 reads MNHEY; CDR2 reads SMNVEV (reference sequence). CDR3 nucleotides: TGTGCCAGCAGTTCCCTCCGGACAGGCAACATGAACACTGAAGCTTTCTTT. Its protein is CASSSLRTGNMNTEAFF.

V is TRBV27 and J is TRBJ1-1, with 9 bases aligning to TRBD1. The CDR3 contains 16 residues. CDR1 MNHEY and CDR2 SMNVEV come from the germline V gene (reference sequence). V gave up 5 bases and J gave up 7 bases; unmatched junction bases: 14. The CDR3 DNA sequence: TGTGCCAGCAGTATCTTCCCTACAGGGGGCTTGGGTGAAGCTTTCTTT. It encodes CASSIFPTGGLGEAFF.

The gene calls are TRBV5-1 and TRBJ1-1; D is perhaps TRBD1 (5 bases). The V end lost 3 bases, the J end lost 4 bases, and 10 bases lay between the germline ends. The germline V gene has CDR1 SGHRS and CDR2 YFSETQ. This CDR3 comprises 13 residues. The CDR3 DNA is TGCGCCAGCAGCTCCGGAGGGGTCACTGAAGCTTTCTTT. This sequence encodes CASSSGGVTEAFF.

The rearrangement links TRBV30 to TRBJ2-7, with a possible D match to TRBD2 (6 bases). Germline V lookup: CDR1 GTSNPN, CDR2 SVGIG (reference sequence). The CDR3 covers 11 residues. V dropped 1 base and J dropped 13 bases, with 14 bases sitting between them. The chain's CDR3 is CAWSARDLIYF. The CDR3 region has the DNA TGTGCCTGGAGTGCCCGGGACTTGATTTACTTC.